This T cell receptor beta chain was observed in a study of T cells in women clearing cervical HPV infection. Whole-study context: Case blood drawn at lesion detection; control blood after infection cleared.

Details on this clone: The CDR3 is cut off 3 residues early in the read; its end comes from the germline J gene.

The CDR3 length is 13 residues. The germline V gene encodes CDR1 GTSNPN and CDR2 SVGIG (reference sequence). The table came from immunoSEQ multiplex PCR; TCRdb's copy has only in-frame clones and leaves some out. This sample lists fewer than 30,000 clones; its ten largest clones have 2.8%. Sequences were obtained from blood buffy coat. V usage is TRBV30 and J usage is TRBJ2-4, with a weak D call TRBD2 (6 bases). The clonotype comes from a woman between 18 and 69 years old with a cervical HPV16 infection that either progressed to CIN3+ or cleared (not recorded which). The CDR3 DNA, read in part, is TGTGCCTGGAGTTGGCGGGAACACGATGGT. This codes for CAWSWREHDG. The complete CDR3 reads CAWSWREHDGQYF.